This T cell receptor (beta chain) was recovered during a study of T cell repertoires in aging, cancer and after chemotherapy. The CDR3 covers 15 residues. The germline CDR1 and CDR2 sequences are LNHDA and SQIVND (reference sequence). Deletions cut 4 bases from V and 5 bases from J, with 17 bases between. Rearranged V-D-J TRB sequences were amplified with a mixed TRB-A/B primer pool. TCRdb re-derived calls from the multiplex PCR reads in MiXCR, one entry per CDR3 protein. The sample lists approximately 8,400 distinct CDR3 sequences, approximately 32% occurring once. The template was genomic DNA from peripheral blood, not RNA. This clonotype occurred a few times. The antigen is unknown. Study-level results: In each cancer cohort, median generation probability increased across chemotherapy, suggesting thymic output rebounded. Loss of evenness, beyond lost richness, contributed to age-related TCR diversity decline in cancer patients. Compared with age-matched healthy donors, untreated hematological or solid cancer patients showed higher blood TCR clonality.

This TCR was recovered from a human donor in good health. Sequencing was done on a sample of blood. The gene calls are TRBV19 and TRBJ2-5, with D possibly being TRBD1 (6 bases). The CDR3 nucleotides read TGTGCCAGTAGTACATTACAGGGTTCGTGGGAGACCCAGTACTTC. It yields the protein CASSTLQGSWETQYF.